Sequencing of this TCR beta chain was carried out in a study of cytomegalovirus exposure and HLA in healthy donors. About this clone: Its matching antigen is unknown.

Study-wide points: Cytomegalovirus association was assigned to some 160 TCR beta chains.

Generated by immunoSEQ multiplex PCR, the TCRdb table keeps only in-frame clones and is missing some. The sample yields hundreds of thousands of clones, approximately 86% seen once. Germline CDR1 and CDR2: WNHNN and SYGVQD (reference sequence). This CDR3 contains 15 residues. Trimming cost V 3 bases and J 7 bases; bases outside gene matches: 6. The sequence derives from a woman aged 25 to 39 in good health and CMV-seropositive. The chain links TRBV10-1 to TRBJ2-1; 10 bases line up with TRBD1. Material: PBMCs. The CDR3 region has the DNA TGCGCCAGCAGTGAAATTGGACAGGGGGATAATGAGCAGTTCTTC. Encoded protein: CASSEIGQGDNEQFF.